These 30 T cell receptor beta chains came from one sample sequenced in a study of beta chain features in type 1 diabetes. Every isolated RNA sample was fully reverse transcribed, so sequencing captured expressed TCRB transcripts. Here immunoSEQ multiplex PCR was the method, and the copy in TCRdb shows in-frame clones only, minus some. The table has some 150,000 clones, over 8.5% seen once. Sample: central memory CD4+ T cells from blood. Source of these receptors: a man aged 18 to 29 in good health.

CDR3 region: CASSHNVRDSQETQYF. CDR3 in DNA: TGTGCCAGTTCACACAACGTCCGGGACAGTCAAGAGACCCAGTACTTC. This sequence joins TRBV19 and TRBJ2-5, with TRBD1 matching 7 bases. This CDR3 is 16 amino acids long. Unmatched junction bases numbered 14, after V lost 8 bases and J lost 2 bases. CDR1 is LNHDA and CDR2 is SQIVND in the germline V gene (reference sequence). The variable domain in full, completed from reference TRBV19 and TRBJ2-5, reads DGGITQSPKYLFRKEGQNVTLSCEQNLNHDAMYWYRQDPGQGLRLIYYSQIVNDFQKGDIAEGYSVSREKKESFPLTVTSAQKNPTAFYLCASSHNVRDSQETQYFGPGTRLLVL.

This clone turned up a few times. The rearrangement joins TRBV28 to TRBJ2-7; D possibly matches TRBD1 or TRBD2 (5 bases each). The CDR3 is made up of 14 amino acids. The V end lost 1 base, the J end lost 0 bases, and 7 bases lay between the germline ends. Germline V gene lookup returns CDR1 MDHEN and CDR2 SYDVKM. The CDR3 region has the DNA TGTGCCAGCAGTTTATATGGGGGCTCCTACGAGCAGTACTTC. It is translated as CASSLYGGSYEQYF.

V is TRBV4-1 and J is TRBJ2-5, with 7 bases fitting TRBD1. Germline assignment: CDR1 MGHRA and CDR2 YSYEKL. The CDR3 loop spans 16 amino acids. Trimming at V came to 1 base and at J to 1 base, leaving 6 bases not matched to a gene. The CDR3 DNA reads TGCGCCAGCAGCCAAGTACTCAGGGGGATCCAAGAGACCCAGTACTTC. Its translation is CASSQVLRGIQETQYF.

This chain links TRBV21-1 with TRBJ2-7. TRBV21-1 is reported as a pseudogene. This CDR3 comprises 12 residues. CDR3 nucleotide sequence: TGTGCCCGACGGCTGACCTCCTACGAGCAGTACTTC. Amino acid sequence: CARRLTSYEQYF.

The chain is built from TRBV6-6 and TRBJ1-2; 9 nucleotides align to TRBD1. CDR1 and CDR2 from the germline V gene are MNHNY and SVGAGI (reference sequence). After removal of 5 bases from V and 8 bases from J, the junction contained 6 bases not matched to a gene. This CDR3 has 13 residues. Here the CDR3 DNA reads TGTGCCAGCAGTACAGGGGGCTTGAGCGGCTACACCTTC. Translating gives CASSTGGLSGYTF.

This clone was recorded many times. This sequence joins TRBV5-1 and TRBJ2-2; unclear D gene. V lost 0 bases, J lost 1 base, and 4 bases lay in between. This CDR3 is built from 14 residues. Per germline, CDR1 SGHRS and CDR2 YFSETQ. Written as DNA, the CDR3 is TGCGCCAGCAGCTTGGCACAGAACACCGGGGAGCTGTTTTTT. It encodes CASSLAQNTGELFF.

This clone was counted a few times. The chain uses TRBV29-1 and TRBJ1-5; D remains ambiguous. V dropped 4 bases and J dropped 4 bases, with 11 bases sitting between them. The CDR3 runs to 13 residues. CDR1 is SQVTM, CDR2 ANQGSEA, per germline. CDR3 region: CSVVEGRNQPQHF. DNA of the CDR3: TGCAGCGTTGTGGAGGGTAGGAATCAGCCCCAGCATTTT.

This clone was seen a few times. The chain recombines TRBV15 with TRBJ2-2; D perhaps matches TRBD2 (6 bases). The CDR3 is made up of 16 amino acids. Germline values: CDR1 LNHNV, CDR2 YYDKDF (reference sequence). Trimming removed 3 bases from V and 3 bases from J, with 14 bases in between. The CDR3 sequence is CATSRTEGLYTGELFF. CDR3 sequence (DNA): TGTGCCACCAGCAGGACCGAGGGACTGTACACCGGGGAGCTGTTTTTT.

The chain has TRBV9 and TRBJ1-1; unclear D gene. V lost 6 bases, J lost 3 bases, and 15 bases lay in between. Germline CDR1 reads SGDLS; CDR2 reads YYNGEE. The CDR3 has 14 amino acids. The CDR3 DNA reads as TGTGCCAGCACCCCTAACGGATGGGACACTGAAGCTTTCTTT. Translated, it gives CASTPNGWDTEAFF.

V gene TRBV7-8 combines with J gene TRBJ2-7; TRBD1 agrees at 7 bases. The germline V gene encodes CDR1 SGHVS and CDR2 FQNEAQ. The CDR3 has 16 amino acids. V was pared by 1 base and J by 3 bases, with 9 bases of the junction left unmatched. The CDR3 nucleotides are TGTGCCAGCAGCTTAGTAGCTCACAGGGGTCACTACGAGCAGTACTTC. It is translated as CASSLVAHRGHYEQYF.

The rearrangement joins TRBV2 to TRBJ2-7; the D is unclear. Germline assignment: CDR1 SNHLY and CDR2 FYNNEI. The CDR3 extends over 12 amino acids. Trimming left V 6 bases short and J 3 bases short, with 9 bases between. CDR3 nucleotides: TGTGCCAGCAGCCAGGCAAGCTACGAGCAGTACTTC. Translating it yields CASSQASYEQYF. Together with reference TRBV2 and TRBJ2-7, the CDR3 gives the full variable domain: EPEVTQTPSHQVTQMGQEVILRCVPISNHLYFYWYRQILGQKVEFLVSFYNNEISEKSEIFDDQFSVERPDGSNFTLKIRSTKLEDSAMYFCASSQASYEQYFGPGTRLTVT.

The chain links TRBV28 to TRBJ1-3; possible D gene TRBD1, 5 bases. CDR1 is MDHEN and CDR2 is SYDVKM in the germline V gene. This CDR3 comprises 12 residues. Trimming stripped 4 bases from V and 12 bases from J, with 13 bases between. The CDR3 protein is CASSSREQGIYF. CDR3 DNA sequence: TGTGCCAGCAGTTCCAGGGAGCAGGGCATATATTTT.

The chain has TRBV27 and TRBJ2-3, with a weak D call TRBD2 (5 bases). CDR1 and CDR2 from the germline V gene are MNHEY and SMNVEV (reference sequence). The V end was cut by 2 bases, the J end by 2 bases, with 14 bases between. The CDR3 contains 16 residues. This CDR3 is CASSLERGASTDTQYF. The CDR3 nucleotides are TGTGCCAGCAGTTTAGAACGGGGTGCTTCCACAGATACGCAGTATTTT.

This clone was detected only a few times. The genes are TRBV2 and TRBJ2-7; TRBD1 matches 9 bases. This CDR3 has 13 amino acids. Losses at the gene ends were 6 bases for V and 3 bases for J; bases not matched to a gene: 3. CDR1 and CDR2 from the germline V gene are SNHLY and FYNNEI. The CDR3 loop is CASRGQGLYEQYF. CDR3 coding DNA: TGTGCCAGCAGGGGACAGGGACTCTACGAGCAGTACTTC.

This chain's CDR3 is CASSHRALGEAFF. The DNA for the CDR3 is TGTGCCAGCAGTCACAGGGCTCTGGGCGAAGCTTTCTTT. V and J are TRBV28 and TRBJ1-1; D is possibly TRBD1 (6 bases). The germline V and J ends were trimmed by 5 bases and 8 bases, with 15 bases remaining between them. This CDR3 is 13 amino acids long. Per the germline V gene, CDR1 is MDHEN and CDR2 is SYDVKM. The variable domain in full, completed from reference TRBV28 and TRBJ1-1, reads DVKVTQSSRYLVKRTGEKVFLECVQDMDHENMFWYRQDPGLGLRLIYFSYDVKMKEKGDIPEGYSVSREKKERFSLILESASTNQTSMYLCASSHRALGEAFFGQGTRLTVV.

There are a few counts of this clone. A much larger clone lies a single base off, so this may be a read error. The CDR3 DNA follows: TGTGCCAGCACGGGCGGACTAGCGGAGATCTACGAGCAGTACTTC. It yields the protein CASTGGLAEIYEQYF. The gene calls are TRBV11-1 and TRBJ2-7; 10 bases align to TRBD2. V lost 7 bases and J lost 3; bases outside the gene matches: 9. The CDR3 covers 15 residues. Germline V gene sequence: CDR1 SGHAT, CDR2 FQDESV (reference sequence).

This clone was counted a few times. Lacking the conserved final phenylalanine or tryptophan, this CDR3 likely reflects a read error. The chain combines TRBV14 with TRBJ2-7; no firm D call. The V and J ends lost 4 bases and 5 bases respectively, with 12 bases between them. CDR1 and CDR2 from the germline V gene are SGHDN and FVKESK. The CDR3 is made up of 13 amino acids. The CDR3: CASSPDFMNEQYL. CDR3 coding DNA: TGTGCCAGCAGCCCGGATTTTATGAACGAGCAGTACCTC.

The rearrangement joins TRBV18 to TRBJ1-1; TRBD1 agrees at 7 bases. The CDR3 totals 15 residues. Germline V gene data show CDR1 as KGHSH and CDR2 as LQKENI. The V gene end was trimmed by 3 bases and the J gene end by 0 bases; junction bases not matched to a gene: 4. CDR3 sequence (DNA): TGTGCCAGCTCACCGCCGGGACAGATGAACACTGAAGCTTTCTTT. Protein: CASSPPGQMNTEAFF.

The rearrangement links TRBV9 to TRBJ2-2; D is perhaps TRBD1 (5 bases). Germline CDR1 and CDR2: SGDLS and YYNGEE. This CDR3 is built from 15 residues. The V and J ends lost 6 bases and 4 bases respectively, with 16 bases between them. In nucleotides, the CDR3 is TGTGCCAGCATCCAGGGTCAAGGTTCCACCGGGGAGCTGTTTTTT. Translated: CASIQGQGSTGELFF.

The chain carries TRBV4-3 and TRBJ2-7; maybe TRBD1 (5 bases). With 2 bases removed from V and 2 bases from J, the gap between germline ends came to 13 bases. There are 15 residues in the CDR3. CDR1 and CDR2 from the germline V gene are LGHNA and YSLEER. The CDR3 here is CASSQSAQATYEQYF. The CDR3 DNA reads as TGCGCCAGCAGCCAAAGCGCACAGGCAACCTACGAGCAGTACTTC.

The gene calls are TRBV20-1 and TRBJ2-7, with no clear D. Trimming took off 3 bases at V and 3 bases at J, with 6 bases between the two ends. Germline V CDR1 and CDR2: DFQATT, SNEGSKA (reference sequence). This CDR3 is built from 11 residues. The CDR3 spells CSASGDYEQYF. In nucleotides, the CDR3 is TGCAGTGCTAGTGGGGACTACGAGCAGTACTTC.

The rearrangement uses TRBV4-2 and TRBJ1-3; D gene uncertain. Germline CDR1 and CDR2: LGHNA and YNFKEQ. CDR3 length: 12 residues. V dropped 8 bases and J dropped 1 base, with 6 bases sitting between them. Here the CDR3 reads CASASSGNTIYF. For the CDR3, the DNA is TGTGCCAGCGCGTCATCTGGAAACACCATATATTTT.

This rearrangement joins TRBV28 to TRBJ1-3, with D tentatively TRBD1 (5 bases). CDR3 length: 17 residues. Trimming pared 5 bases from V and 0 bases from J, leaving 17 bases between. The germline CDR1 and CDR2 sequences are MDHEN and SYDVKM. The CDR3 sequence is CASSRSPRTGSGNTIYF. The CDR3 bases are TGTGCCAGCAGTCGCTCCCCTCGTACAGGCTCTGGAAACACCATATATTTT.

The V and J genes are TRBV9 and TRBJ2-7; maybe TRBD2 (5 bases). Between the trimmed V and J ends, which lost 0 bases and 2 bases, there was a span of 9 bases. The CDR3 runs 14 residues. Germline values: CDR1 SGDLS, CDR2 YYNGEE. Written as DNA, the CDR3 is TGTGCCAGCAGCGTAGATTCCGGGACCTACGAGCAGTACTTC. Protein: CASSVDSGTYEQYF.

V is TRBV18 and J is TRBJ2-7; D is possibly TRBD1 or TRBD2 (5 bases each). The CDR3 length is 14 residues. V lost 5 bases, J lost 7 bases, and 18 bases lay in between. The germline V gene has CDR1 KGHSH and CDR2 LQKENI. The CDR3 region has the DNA TGTGCCAGCTCAGACAGATCCGGACCGGGGGAGCAGTACTTC. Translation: CASSDRSGPGEQYF. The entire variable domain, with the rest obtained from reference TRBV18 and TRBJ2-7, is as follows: NAGVMQNPRHLVRRRGQEARLRCSPMKGHSHVYWYRQLPEEGLKFMVYLQKENIIDESGMPKERFSAEFPKEGPSILRIQQVVRGDSAAYFCASSDRSGPGEQYFGPGTRLTVT.

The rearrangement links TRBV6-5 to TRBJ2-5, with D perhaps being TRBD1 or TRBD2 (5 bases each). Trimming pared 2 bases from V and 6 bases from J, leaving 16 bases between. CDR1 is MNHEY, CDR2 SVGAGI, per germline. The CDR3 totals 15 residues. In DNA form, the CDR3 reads TGTGCCAGCAGTTACGGGGACGGGCGGTTGAAGACCCAGTACTTC. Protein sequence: CASSYGDGRLKTQYF.

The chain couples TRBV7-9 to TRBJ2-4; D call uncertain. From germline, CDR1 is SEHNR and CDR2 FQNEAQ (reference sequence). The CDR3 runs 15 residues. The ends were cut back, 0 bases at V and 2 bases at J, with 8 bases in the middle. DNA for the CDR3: TGTGCCAGCAGCTTAGCCAGATGGCCCAAAAACATTCAGTACTTC. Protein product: CASSLARWPKNIQYF.

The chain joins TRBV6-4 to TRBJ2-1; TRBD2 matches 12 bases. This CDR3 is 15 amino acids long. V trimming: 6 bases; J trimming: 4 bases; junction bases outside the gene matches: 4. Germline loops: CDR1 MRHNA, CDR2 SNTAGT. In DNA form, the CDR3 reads TGTGCCAGCAGCCGGACTAGCGGGGATTACAATGAGCAGTTCTTC. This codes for CASSRTSGDYNEQFF.

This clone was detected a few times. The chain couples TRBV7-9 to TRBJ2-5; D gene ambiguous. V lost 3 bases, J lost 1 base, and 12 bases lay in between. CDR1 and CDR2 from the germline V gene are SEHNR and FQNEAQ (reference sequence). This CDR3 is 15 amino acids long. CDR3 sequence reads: CASSFSRSIQETQYF. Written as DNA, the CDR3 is TGTGCCAGCAGCTTTTCCAGGTCGATCCAAGAGACCCAGTACTTC.

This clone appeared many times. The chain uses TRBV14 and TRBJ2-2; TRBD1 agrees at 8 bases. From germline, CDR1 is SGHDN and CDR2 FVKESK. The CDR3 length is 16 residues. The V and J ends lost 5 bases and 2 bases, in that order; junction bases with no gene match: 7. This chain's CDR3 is CASSTRTGRNTGELFF. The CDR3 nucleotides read TGTGCCAGCAGCACTCGGACAGGGCGAAACACCGGGGAGCTGTTTTTT.